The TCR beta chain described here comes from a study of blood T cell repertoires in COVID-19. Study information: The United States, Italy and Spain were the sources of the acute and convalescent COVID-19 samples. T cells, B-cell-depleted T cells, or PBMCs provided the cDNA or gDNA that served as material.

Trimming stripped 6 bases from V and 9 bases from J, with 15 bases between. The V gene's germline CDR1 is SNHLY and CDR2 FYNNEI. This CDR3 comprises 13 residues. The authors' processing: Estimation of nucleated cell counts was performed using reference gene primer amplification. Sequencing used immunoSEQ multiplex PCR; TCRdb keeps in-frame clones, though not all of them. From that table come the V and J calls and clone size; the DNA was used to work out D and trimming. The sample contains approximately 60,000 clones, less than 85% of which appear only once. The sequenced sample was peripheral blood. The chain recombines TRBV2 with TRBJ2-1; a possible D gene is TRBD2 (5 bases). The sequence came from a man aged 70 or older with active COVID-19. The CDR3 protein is CASSAGGPIEQFF. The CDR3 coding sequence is TGTGCCAGCAGCGCGGGCGGTCCAATTGAGCAGTTCTTC.